What follows is one TCR beta chain and its context. No antigen is known for it. The ends were cut back, 6 bases at V and 2 bases at J, with 10 bases in the middle. Looked up from germline, CDR1 is MNHEY and CDR2 is SMNVEV (reference sequence). This CDR3 region has 13 residues. A 1 in 200,000 to 1 in 1 million T cell depth was the sequencing target. Assay used: immunoSEQ multiplex PCR; TCRdb lists only in-frame clones, some missing. The sample has tens of thousands of clones, nearly 70% seen once. These data are taken from a study of cytotoxic CD8 clonotypes in ibrutinib-treated CLL. Overall study results and limits: Lymph node repertoires were not studied, and sampling times were unmatched. The public clonotypes identified were infrequent and showed contraction or stability on treatment. Researchers report that baseline clonality outpaced age-matched healthy donors and tracked circulating CD8+ T-cell counts.

The TCR originated in a human donor with chronic lymphocytic leukemia. The rearrangement links TRBV27 to TRBJ1-2; D is ambiguous. The sequencing used PBMCs, collected at disease progression, from a patient treated with ibrutinib. The CDR3 loop reads CASSASLNYGYTF. CDR3 DNA sequence: TGTGCCAGCAGCGCTTCCTTAAACTATGGCTACACCTTC.